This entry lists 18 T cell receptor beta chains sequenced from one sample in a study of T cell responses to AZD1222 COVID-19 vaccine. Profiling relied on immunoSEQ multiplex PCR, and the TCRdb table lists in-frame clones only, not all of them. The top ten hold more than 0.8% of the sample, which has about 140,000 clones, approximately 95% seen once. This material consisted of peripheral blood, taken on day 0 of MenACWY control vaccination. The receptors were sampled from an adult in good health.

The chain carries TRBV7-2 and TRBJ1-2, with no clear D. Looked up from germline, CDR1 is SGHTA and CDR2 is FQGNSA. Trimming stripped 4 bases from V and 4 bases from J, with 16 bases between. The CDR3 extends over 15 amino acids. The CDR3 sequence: CASSSMGWNTYGYTF. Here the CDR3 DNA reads TGTGCCAGCAGCTCGATGGGCTGGAATACCTATGGCTACACCTTC. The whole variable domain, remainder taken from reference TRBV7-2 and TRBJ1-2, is GAGVSQSPSNKVTEKGKDVELRCDPISGHTALYWYRQSLGQGLEFLIYFQGNSAPDKSGLPSDRFSAERTGGSVSTLTIQRTQQEDSAVYLCASSSMGWNTYGYTFGSGTRLTVV.

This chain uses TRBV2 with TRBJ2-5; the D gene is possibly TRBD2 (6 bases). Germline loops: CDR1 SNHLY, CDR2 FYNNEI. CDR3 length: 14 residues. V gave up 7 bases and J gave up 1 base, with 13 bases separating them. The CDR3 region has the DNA TGTGCCAGCAATTCCGCGGGACTCCAAGAGACCCAGTACTTC. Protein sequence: CASNSAGLQETQYF.

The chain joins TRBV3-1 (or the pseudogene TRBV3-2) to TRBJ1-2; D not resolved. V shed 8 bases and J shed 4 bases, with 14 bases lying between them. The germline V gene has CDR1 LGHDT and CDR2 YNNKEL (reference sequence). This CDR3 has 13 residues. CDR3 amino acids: CASQETLGYGYTF. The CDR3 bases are TGTGCCAGCCAAGAAACCTTGGGCTATGGCTACACCTTC.

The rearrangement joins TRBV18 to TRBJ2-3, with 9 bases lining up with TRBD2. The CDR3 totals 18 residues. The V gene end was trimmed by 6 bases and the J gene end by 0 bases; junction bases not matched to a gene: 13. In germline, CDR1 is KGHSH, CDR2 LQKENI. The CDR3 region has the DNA TGTGCCAGCTCCCCGACTAGCGGTCTCTTTTCTAGCACAGATACGCAGTATTTT. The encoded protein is CASSPTSGLFSSTDTQYF.

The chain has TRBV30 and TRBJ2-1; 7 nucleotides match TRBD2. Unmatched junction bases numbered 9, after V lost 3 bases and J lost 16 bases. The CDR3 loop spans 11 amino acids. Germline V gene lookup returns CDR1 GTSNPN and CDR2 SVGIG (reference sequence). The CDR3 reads CAWRAGTTPFF. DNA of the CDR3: TGTGCCTGGAGGGCCGGGACTACTCCCTTCTTC.

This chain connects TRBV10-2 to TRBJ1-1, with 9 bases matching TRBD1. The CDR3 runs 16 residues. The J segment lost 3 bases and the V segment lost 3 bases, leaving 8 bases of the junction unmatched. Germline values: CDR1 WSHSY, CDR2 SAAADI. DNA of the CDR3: TGCGCCAGCAGTGACGGGACAGGGCCGGCGTACACTGAAGCTTTCTTT. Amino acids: CASSDGTGPAYTEAFF.

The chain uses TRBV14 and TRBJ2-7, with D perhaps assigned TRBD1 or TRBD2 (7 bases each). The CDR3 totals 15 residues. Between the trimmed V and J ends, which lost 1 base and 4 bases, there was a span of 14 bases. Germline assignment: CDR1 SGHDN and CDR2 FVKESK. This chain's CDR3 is CASSQVAGGGYEQYF. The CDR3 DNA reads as TGTGCCAGCAGCCAAGTGGCAGGGGGAGGGTACGAGCAGTACTTC.

CDR3 sequence (DNA): TGTGCCACCAGCAGAGAGGGGGCTGAGATGACAGATACGCAGTATTTT. This translates into CATSREGAEMTDTQYF. V usage is TRBV15 and J usage is TRBJ2-3, with D possibly being TRBD1 (6 bases). V dropped 0 bases and J dropped 3 bases, with 13 bases sitting between them. The germline V gene has CDR1 LNHNV and CDR2 YYDKDF (reference sequence). The CDR3 is 16 residues long. Full variable domain (missing parts from reference TRBV15 and TRBJ2-3): DAMVIQNPRYQVTQFGKPVTLSCSQTLNHNVMYWYQQKSSQAPKLLFHYYDKDFNNEADTPDNFQSRRPNTSFCFLDIRSPGLGDTAMYLCATSREGAEMTDTQYFGPGTRLTVL.

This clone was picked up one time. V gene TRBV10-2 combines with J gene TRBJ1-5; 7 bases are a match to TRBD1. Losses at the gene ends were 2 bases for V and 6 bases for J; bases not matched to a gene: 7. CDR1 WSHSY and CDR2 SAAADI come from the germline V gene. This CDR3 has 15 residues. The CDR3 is CASSEKGQNVQPQHF. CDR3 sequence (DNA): TGCGCCAGCAGTGAGAAGGGACAGAATGTTCAGCCCCAGCATTTT.

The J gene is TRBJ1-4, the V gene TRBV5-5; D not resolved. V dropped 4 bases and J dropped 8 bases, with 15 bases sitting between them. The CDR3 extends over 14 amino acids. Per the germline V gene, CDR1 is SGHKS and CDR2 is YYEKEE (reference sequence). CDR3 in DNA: TGTGCCAGCAGCCCGGGCGGCAGGTGGGAAAAACTGTTTTTT. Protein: CASSPGGRWEKLFF.

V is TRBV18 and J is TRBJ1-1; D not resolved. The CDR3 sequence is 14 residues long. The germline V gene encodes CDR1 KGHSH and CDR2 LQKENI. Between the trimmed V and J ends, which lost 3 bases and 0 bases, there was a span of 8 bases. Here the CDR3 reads CASSPEVVNTEAFF. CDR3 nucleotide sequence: TGTGCCAGCTCACCGGAGGTGGTGAACACTGAAGCTTTCTTT.

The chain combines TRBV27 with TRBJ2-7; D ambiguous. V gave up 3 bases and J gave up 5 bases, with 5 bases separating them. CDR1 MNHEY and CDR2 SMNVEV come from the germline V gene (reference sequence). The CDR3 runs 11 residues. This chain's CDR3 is CASSLGNEQYF. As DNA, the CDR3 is TGTGCCAGCAGTTTGGGGAACGAGCAGTACTTC.

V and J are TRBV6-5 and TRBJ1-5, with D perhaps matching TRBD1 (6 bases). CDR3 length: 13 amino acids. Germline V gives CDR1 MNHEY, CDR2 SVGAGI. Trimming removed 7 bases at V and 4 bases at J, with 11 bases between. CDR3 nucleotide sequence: TGTGCCAGCATGACAGGAAATAATCAGCCCCAGCATTTT. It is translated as CASMTGNNQPQHF.

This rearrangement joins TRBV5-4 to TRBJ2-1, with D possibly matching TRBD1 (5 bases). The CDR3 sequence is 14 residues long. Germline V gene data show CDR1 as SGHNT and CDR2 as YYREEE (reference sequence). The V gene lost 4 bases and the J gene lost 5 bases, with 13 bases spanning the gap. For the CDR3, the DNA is TGTGCCAGCAGCCTCTGGCAGGGAAACAATGAGCAGTTCTTC. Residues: CASSLWQGNNEQFF.

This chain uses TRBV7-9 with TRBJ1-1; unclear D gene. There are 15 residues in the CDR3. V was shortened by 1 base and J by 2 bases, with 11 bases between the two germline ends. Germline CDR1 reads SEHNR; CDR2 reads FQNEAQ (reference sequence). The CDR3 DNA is TGTGCCAGCAGCTTAGATCCCGTAAGTAACACTGAAGCTTTCTTT. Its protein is CASSLDPVSNTEAFF.

CDR3 nucleotide sequence: TGTGCCAGCAGCGTCGGACAGGGGATCATGAACACTGAAGCTTTCTTT. Translation gives CASSVGQGIMNTEAFF. The chain carries TRBV5-5 and TRBJ1-1, with 9 bases that match TRBD1. V shed 4 bases and J 0 bases; nucleotides not matched to a gene: 7. Germline values: CDR1 SGHKS, CDR2 YYEKEE (reference sequence). The CDR3 totals 16 residues.

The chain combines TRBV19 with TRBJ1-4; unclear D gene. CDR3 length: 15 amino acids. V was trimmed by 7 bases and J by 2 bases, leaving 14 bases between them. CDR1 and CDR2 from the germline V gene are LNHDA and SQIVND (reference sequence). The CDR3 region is CASITSHLTNEKLFF. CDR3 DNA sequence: TGTGCCAGTATTACCTCACATCTGACTAATGAAAAACTGTTTTTT.

CDR3 DNA sequence: TGTGCCAGCAGTTTACACACTGAAGCTTTCTTT. It specifies CASSLHTEAFF. V gene TRBV28 combines with J gene TRBJ1-1; D not resolved. The ends were cut back, 2 bases at V and 3 bases at J, with 1 base in the middle. Germline CDR1 MDHEN, CDR2 SYDVKM. There are 11 residues in the CDR3.